This T cell receptor (beta chain) was retrieved from a study of T cell clonotyping in hematopoietic cell transplantation. This clone was seen more than once but under ten times. This table comes from immunoSEQ multiplex PCR, and its TCRdb copy is limited to in-frame clones, with some not included. In the table there are more than 5,000 clones, roughly 32% of which are singletons. Germline-derived CDR1 and CDR2 are SQVTM and ANQGSEA. The CDR3 extends over 9 amino acids. The V end was cut by 7 bases, the J end by 8 bases, with 8 bases between. The sequence came from a female patient aged 50-59 years who had an allogeneic stem cell transplant from an unrelated donor, so the T cells may come from the graft donor. Some clones in this sample may be carry-over from other donors' samples. The chain joins TRBV29-1 to TRBJ1-1; TRBD1 is a possible D gene (5 bases). Source: peripheral blood mononuclear cells, taken 30 days after allogeneic stem cell transplant. The CDR3 is CSDGTEAFF. In DNA, the CDR3 is TGCAGCGATGGGACGGAAGCTTTCTTT.